This T cell receptor beta chain was obtained from a study of tumor-infiltrating lymphocytes in primary liver carcinoma. Whole-study context: Sample counts of productive TCRbeta reads spanned roughly 3.65 to 8 million; these counts were similar across tissue types.

Extraction of RNA together with DNA used roughly 19-31 mg of unsorted bulk tissue. Samples came from superior, inferior, lateral poles and tumor centre. As concerns this clonotype: The antigen is unknown. The final CDR3 position lacks the conserved phenylalanine or tryptophan, pointing to a likely read error.

Germline CDR1 and CDR2: MDHEN and SYDVKM. The CDR3 loop spans 16 amino acids. The V end was cut by 3 bases, the J end by 9 bases, with 21 bases between. The authors made TCR beta cDNA from around 500 ng total RNA with a constant-region primer. Three nested multiplex PCR rounds, a slightly modified ARM-PCR method, built the TCR beta libraries. TRBV1-TRBV30 forward primers paired with a C-beta reverse primer were used in the first two PCR rounds, which ran around 10 cycles each. TCRdb independently ran MiXCR on the multiplex PCR reads; one entry per CDR3 protein. The profile shows about 84,000 distinct CDR3 sequences, around 70% of them singletons. Findings of the study overall: Tumor samples exhibited a significantly greater top-250-clone fraction than blood samples (p = 0.039). Appearing in all five tumor regions was true of only about 7-24% of top clones.

Sequenced input: liver tumor tissue from sampling region 1. This sample's subset: tumor region T1, superior pole. The chain joins TRBV28 to TRBJ2-1; TRBD1 might be the D (6 bases). The receptor was isolated from a man aged 35 to 55 with primary liver carcinoma and hepatitis B virus infection. This CDR3 is CASSFQQGNGIGEQFY. CDR3 DNA: TGTGCCAGCAGTTTCCAACAGGGAAACGGGATCGGTGAGCAGTTCTAC.